This is a list of T cell receptor beta chains from one sample in a study of T cell changes during pregnancy in multiple sclerosis. Clones were sequenced by immunoSEQ multiplex PCR, and TCRdb holds only the in-frame ones, with some missing. In the table there are around 40,000 clones, roughly nine tenths of which are singletons. The sample in question was CD4+ T cells from peripheral blood mononuclear cells, obtained in the third trimester of pregnancy. The receptors here all came from a female donor in good health, enrolled as a control in a pregnancy study. CDR3s include the opening cysteine and the closing phenylalanine or tryptophan. The D gene is left open where the match is weak. Where a row states a size, it is once, few, many or the class of an expanded clone; other rows omit it.

j_call d_call cdr3_length v_call clone_size cdr3_aa cdr3_nt
TRBJ2-3 - 14 TRBV5-1 - CASRVEGAADTQYF TGCGCCAGCAGGGTTGAGGGAGCGGCAGATACGCAGTATTTT
TRBJ1-1 - 15 TRBV28 few CASSLTDRPNTEAFF TGTGCCAGCAGTTTGACCGACAGACCGAACACTGAAGCTTTCTTT
TRBJ2-7 TRBD2 15 TRBV28 - CASSPSSGGNYEQYF TGTGCCAGCAGTCCGAGTTCGGGGGGAAACTACGAGCAGTACTTC
TRBJ2-1 TRBD2 15 TRBV10-3 - CAISDPSGRAIEQFF TGTGCCATCAGTGATCCCAGCGGGAGGGCCATTGAGCAGTTCTTC
TRBJ2-2 - 16 TRBV4-2 - CASSPLSSGLTGELFF TGTGCCAGCAGCCCCCTCTCCAGCGGGCTCACCGGGGAGCTGTTTTTT
TRBJ2-7 TRBD2 15 TRBV11-3 - CASSLSGGANSEQYF TGTGCCAGCAGCTTAAGCGGGGGGGCTAACTCCGAGCAGTACTTC
TRBJ2-1 TRBD1 16 TRBV7-9 - CASSTGTGSWGNEQFF TGTGCCAGCAGCACAGGGACAGGGTCATGGGGCAATGAGCAGTTCTTC
TRBJ1-1 TRBD1 19 TRBV2 - CASRRRPGQGVGAYTEAFF TGTGCCAGCAGGAGGCGCCCGGGACAGGGTGTTGGGGCTTACACTGAAGCTTTCTTT
TRBJ1-2 TRBD1 16 TRBV4-1 - CASSQELDRVTGGYTF TGCGCCAGCAGCCAAGAACTGGACAGGGTAACGGGCGGCTACACCTTC
TRBJ2-7 TRBD2 17 TRBV5-6 - CASSSWRESMLLGEQYF TGTGCCAGCAGCTCTTGGCGGGAGTCGATGCTATTGGGCGAGCAGTACTTC
TRBJ2-6 TRBD1 14 TRBV7-3 - CASSFDSRGNVLTF TGTGCCAGCAGCTTTGATAGCAGGGGGAACGTCCTGACTTTC
TRBJ2-5 - 12 TRBV7-2 - CSCGLGGGDQYF TGCTCGTGCGGGTTGGGCGGAGGGGACCAGTACTTC
TRBJ2-3 TRBD2 16 TRBV28 once CASSLAAGTNTDTQYF TGTGCCAGCAGTTTAGCGGCGGGGACTAACACAGATACGCAGTATTTT
TRBJ2-3 TRBD1 18 TRBV15 - CATSRGGAGTGNTDTQYF TGTGCCACCAGCAGAGGGGGAGCCGGGACAGGGAACACAGATACGCAGTATTTT
TRBJ2-1 TRBD2 15 TRBV18 - CASSPRTSVRNEQFF TGTGCCAGCTCACCGAGGACTAGCGTCAGGAATGAGCAGTTCTTC
TRBJ1-6 - 15 TRBV19 - CASSIDSSGNSPLHF TGTGCCAGTAGTATAGATTCTTCCGGGAATTCACCCCTCCACTTT
TRBJ2-2 TRBD1 17 TRBV19 - CASGTGSGHTNTGELFF TGTGCCAGTGGGACAGGATCGGGACACACGAACACCGGGGAGCTGTTTTTT
TRBJ1-2 - 13 TRBV7-2 - CASSLSRDHGYTF TGTGCCAGCAGCTTAAGCAGGGATCATGGCTACACCTTC
TRBJ1-4 - 13 TRBV2 - CASKRTEGGKLFF TGTGCCAGCAAAAGGACAGAGGGTGGAAAACTGTTTTTT
TRBJ2-7 TRBD1 15 TRBV15 once CATSRAGQGSYEQYF TGTGCCACCAGCAGAGCCGGACAGGGCTCATACGAGCAGTACTTC
TRBJ2-7 - 18 TRBV21-1 - CATLTLLAGPLRPYEQYF TGTGCCACCCTCACTCTACTAGCGGGGCCACTTAGGCCCTACGAGCAGTACTTC
TRBJ2-2 TRBD1 15 TRBV28 - CASKRQGTNTGELFF TGTGCCAGCAAAAGACAGGGCACGAACACCGGGGAGCTGTTTTTT
TRBJ2-1 TRBD1 15 TRBV4-1 - CASSPPPTGAIEQFF TGCGCCAGCAGCCCGCCTCCCACAGGGGCGATAGAGCAGTTCTTC
TRBJ1-1 - 13 TRBV2 few CASTRQVNTEAFF TGTGCCAGCACCCGACAAGTGAACACTGAAGCTTTCTTT
TRBJ2-5 - 15 TRBV5-4 - CASSLALAPRQTQYF TGTGCCAGCAGCTTGGCCCTAGCGCCACGACAGACCCAGTACTTC
TRBJ2-1 - 11 TRBV28 - CASRLRGEQFF TGTGCCAGCAGACTGAGAGGTGAGCAGTTCTTC
TRBJ2-7 - 16 TRBV28 - CASSFLRPGMVSEQYF TGTGCCAGCAGTTTCCTCAGACCGGGGATGGTCTCCGAGCAGTACTTC
TRBJ2-2 - 16 TRBV7-2 - CASSFLSGMNTGELFF TGTGCCAGCAGCTTTTTATCCGGGATGAACACCGGGGAGCTGTTTTTT
TRBJ2-4 - 15 TRBV2 - CASYSRDLAKNIQYF TGTGCCAGCTATTCGAGGGATCTCGCCAAAAACATTCAGTACTTC
TRBJ1-3 - 15 TRBV2 few CASSVRTYSGNTIYF TGTGCCAGCAGTGTCCGAACTTACTCTGGAAACACCATATATTTT
TRBJ2-1 - 13 TRBV28 once CASIPSWSPWPFF TGTGCCAGCATCCCGAGCTGGAGCCCTTGGCCGTTCTTC
TRBJ1-1 TRBD1 12 TRBV18 - CASSDRVTEAFF TGTGCCAGCTCCGACAGGGTCACTGAAGCTTTCTTT
TRBJ2-7 TRBD2 15 TRBV27 - CASSLVASGGDEQYF TGTGCCAGCAGTTTGGTGGCTAGCGGGGGAGACGAGCAGTACTTC
TRBJ2-2 TRBD1 24 TRBV9 - CASSVSPTPYGTGGTVGYTGELFF TGTGCCAGCAGCGTAAGCCCCACTCCGTACGGGACAGGGGGGACGGTTGGGTACACCGGGGAGCTGTTTTTT
TRBJ2-7 TRBD1 15 TRBV18 - CASSPQRDRFHEQYF TGTGCCAGCTCACCACAAAGGGACAGGTTCCACGAGCAGTACTTC
TRBJ2-7 TRBD1 16 TRBV28 once CASSSAAAGTGSEQYF TGTGCCAGCAGTTCCGCCGCCGCCGGGACAGGGTCCGAGCAGTACTTC
TRBJ1-6 TRBD1 13 TRBV4-1 - CASSQARGYTLHF TGCGCCAGCAGCCAAGCCAGGGGGTACACCCTCCACTTT
TRBJ2-7 TRBD2 15 TRBV10-2 - CASSEGLAGAYEQYF TGCGCCAGCAGTGAGGGCCTAGCGGGTGCCTACGAGCAGTACTTC
TRBJ2-3 - 16 TRBV4-1 - CASSQDVGVTADTQYF TGCGCCAGCAGCCAAGATGTGGGAGTAACCGCAGATACGCAGTATTTT
TRBJ1-2 TRBD1 13 TRBV5-6 once CASSSATGVGYTF TGTGCCAGCAGCTCGGCGACAGGGGTTGGCTACACCTTC
TRBJ2-1 TRBD1 14 TRBV4-1 - CASSPTGGMNEQFF TGCGCCAGCAGCCCGACAGGGGGCATGAATGAGCAGTTCTTC
TRBJ2-7 TRBD1 14 TRBV28 few CASSLRDRVHEQYF TGTGCCAGCAGTTTGCGGGACAGGGTCCACGAGCAGTACTTC
TRBJ2-3 TRBD1 13 TRBV30 - CACKGGVTDTQYF TGTGCATGTAAAGGGGGCGTCACAGATACGCAGTATTTT
TRBJ2-2 TRBD1 14 TRBV10-1 - CASSPGQGSGELFF TGCGCCAGCAGTCCGGGACAGGGGTCCGGGGAGCTGTTTTTT
TRBJ2-5 - 17 TRBV10-3 - CAISEKGTTGFRETQYF TGTGCCATCAGTGAGAAGGGAACTACAGGGTTTCGAGAGACCCAGTACTTC
TRBJ1-4 - 19 TRBV18 - CASSQNWRCGGATNEKLFF TGTGCCAGCTCCCAAAACTGGAGGTGCGGGGGGGCAACTAATGAAAAACTGTTTTTT
TRBJ1-4 - 13 TRBV6-1 few CASSETVNEKLFF TGTGCCAGCAGTGAAACGGTCAATGAAAAACTGTTTTTT
TRBJ2-5 - 13 TRBV5-6 - CASRIEDQETQYF TGTGCCAGCAGGATAGAGGACCAAGAGACCCAGTACTTC
TRBJ2-3 - 14 TRBV5-1 once CASSSSGFTDTQYF TGCGCCAGCAGCTCCTCAGGATTTACAGATACGCAGTATTTT
TRBJ1-4 - 19 TRBV12-5 - CASGLVPYGGGRTNEKLFF TGTGCTAGTGGTTTGGTCCCTTACGGGGGTGGGAGGACTAATGAAAAACTGTTTTTT
TRBJ2-7 - 15 TRBV6-5 - CASSYAGVGAYEQYF TGTGCCAGCAGTTACGCAGGTGTCGGGGCCTACGAGCAGTACTTC
TRBJ1-4 TRBD1 15 TRBV18 - CASSRGTGANEKLFF TGTGCCAGCTCCCGAGGGACAGGGGCTAATGAAAAACTGTTTTTT
TRBJ2-3 TRBD2 15 TRBV27 - CASSLFGGYLYTQYF TGTGCCAGCAGTTTATTCGGGGGGTATTTATATACGCAGTATTTT
TRBJ2-5 - 11 TRBV20-1 - CSARALETQYF TGCAGTGCTAGAGCCCTTGAGACCCAGTACTTC
TRBJ2-7 TRBD1 15 TRBV4-3 - CASSQEGTGEREQYF TGCGCCAGCAGCCAAGAAGGGACAGGGGAGAGGGAGCAGTACTTC
TRBJ2-1 - 17 TRBV9 - CASSEYAPGFGYNEQFF TGTGCCAGCAGCGAATACGCCCCCGGGTTCGGCTACAATGAGCAGTTCTTC
TRBJ1-1 TRBD1 14 TRBV4-1 - CASSQRDRGTEAFF TGCGCCAGCAGCCAAAGGGACAGGGGAACTGAAGCTTTCTTT
TRBJ2-5 TRBD2 16 TRBV5-4 once CASSPGLAGAGETQYF TGTGCCAGCAGCCCCGGACTAGCGGGGGCAGGGGAGACCCAGTACTTC